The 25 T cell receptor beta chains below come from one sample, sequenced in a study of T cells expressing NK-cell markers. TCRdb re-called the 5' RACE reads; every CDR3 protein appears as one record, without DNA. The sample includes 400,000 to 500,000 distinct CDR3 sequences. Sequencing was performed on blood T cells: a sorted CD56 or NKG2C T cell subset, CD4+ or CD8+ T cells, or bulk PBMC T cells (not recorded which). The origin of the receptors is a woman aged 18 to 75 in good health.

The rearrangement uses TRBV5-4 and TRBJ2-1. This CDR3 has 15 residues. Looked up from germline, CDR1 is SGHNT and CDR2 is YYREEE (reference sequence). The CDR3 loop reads CASSLVTGLNNEQFF.

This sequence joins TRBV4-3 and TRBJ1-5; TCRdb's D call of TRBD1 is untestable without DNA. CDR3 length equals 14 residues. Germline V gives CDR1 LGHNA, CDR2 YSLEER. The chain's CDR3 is CASSQDDSLEPQHF.

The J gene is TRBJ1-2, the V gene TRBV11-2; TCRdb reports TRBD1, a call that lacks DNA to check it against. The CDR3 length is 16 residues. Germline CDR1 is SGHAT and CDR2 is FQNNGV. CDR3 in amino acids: CASSLTGGSVLYGYTF.

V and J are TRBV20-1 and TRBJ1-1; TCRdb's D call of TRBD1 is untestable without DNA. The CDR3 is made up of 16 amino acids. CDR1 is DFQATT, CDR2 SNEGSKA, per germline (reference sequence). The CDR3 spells CRAEPGQGDMNTEAFF.

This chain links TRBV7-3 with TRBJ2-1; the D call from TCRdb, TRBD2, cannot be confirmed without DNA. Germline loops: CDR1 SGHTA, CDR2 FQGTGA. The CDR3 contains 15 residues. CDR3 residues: CASSLGTSGHNEQFF.

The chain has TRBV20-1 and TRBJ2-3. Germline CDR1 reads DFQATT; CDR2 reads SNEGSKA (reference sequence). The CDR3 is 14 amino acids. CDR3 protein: CSARDRHRTDTQYF.

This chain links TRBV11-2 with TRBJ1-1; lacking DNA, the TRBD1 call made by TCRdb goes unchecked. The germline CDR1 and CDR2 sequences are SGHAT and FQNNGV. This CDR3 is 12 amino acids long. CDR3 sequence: CASSRDRERAFF.

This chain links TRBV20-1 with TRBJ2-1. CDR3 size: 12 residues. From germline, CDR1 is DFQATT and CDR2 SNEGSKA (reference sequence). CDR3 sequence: CSANSLYNEQFF.

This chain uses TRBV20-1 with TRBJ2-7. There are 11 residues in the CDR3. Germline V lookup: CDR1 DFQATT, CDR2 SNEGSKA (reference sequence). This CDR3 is CSARVVSEQYF.

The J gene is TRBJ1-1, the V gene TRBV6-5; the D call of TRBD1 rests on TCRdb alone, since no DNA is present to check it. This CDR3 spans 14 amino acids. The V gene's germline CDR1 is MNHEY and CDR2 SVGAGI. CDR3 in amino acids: CASSYGTPYTEAFF.

This chain's CDR3 is CASSSPGTGEGAQYF. This chain uses TRBV28 with TRBJ2-5; lacking DNA, the TRBD1 call made by TCRdb goes unchecked. CDR3 size: 15 residues. The germline V gene has CDR1 MDHEN and CDR2 SYDVKM.

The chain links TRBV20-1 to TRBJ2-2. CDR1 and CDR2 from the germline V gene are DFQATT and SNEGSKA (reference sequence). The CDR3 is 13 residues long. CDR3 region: CSARSGNAGELFF.

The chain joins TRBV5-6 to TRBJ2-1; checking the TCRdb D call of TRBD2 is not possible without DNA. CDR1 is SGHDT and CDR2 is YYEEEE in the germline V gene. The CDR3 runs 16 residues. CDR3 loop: CASSFGFGGSGNEQFF.

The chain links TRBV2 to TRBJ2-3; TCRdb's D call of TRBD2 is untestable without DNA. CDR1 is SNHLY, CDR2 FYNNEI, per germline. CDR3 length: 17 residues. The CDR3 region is CASSRRSAGAPPDTQYF.

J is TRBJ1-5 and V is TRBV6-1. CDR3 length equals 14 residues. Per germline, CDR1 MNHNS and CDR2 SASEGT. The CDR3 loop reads CASSEASRDQPQHF.

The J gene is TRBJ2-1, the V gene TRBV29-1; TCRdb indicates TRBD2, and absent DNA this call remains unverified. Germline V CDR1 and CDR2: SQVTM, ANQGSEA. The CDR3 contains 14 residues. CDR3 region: CSVEDGGSYNEQFF.

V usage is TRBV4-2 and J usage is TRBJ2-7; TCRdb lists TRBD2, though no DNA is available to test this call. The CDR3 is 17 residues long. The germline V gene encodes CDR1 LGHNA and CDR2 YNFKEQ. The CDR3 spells CASSQEGASGLTYEQYF.

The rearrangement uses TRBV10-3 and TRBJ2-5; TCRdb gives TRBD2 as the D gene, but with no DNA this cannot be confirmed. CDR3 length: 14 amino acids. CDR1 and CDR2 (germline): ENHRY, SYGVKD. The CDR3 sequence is CAISPGPRQETQYF.

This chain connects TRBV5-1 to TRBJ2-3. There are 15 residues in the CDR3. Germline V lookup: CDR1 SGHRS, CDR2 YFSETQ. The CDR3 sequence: CARSLESIAIDTQYF. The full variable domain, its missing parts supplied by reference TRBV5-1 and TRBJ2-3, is KAGVTQTPRYLIKTRGQQVTLSCSPISGHRSVSWYQQTPGQGLQFLFEYFSETQRNKGNFPGRFSGRQFSNSRSEMNVSTLELGDSALYLCARSLESIAIDTQYFGPGTRLTVL.

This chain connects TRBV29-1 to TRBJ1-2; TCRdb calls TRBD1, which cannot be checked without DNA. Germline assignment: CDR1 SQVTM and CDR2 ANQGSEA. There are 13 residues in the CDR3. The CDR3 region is CSVVTGRLWGYTF.

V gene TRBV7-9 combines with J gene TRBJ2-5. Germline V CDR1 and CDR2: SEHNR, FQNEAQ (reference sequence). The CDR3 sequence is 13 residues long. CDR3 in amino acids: CASSLWPAETQYF.

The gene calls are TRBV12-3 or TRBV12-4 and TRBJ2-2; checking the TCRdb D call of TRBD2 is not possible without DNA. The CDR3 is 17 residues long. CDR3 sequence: CASSLAISGVNTGELFF.

CDR3 in amino acids: CASSRGTSGTPNTGELFF. J is TRBJ2-2 and V is TRBV18; TCRdb picks TRBD2, but there is no DNA to check that call. The CDR3 has 18 amino acids. Germline loops: CDR1 KGHSH, CDR2 LQKENI.

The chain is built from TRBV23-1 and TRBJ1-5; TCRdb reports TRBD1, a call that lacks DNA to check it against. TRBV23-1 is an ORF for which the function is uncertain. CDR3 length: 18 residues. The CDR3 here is CATTLRDRQDGRNQPQHF.

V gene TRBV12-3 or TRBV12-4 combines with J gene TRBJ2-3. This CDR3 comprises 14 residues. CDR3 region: CASSLGLDTDTQYF.